These T cell receptor beta chains were read from a single sample in a study of blood T cell repertoires in COVID-19. Clones were read by immunoSEQ multiplex PCR, and TCRdb kept only the in-frame ones, dropping some. The sample carries 180,000 or so clones, about 82% recorded once. What was sequenced was PBMCs or T cells enriched from blood (not recorded which). All receptors derive from a woman between 25 and 40 years old who had recovered from COVID-19. The CDR3 runs from the conserved cysteine through the conserved F or W. D genes are given only for firm matches. Size is stated for part of the rows, as once, few or many counts, or as a class when the clone is expanded.

>TRBD2|TRBJ2-3|once|TRBV19
CASSGRLAGGTQYF
TGTGCCAGTAGTGGCAGACTAGCGGGAGGCACGCAGTATTTT
>-|TRBJ2-7|once|TRBV4-1
CASSQDRQAYEQYF
TGCGCCAGCAGCCAAGATCGACAGGCCTACGAGCAGTACTTC
>-|TRBJ1-4|few|TRBV6-5
CASSRTVNNEKLFF
TGTGCCAGCAGCAGGACAGTGAATAATGAAAAACTGTTTTTT
>-|TRBJ1-5|-|TRBV6-6
CASSYSLEVDQPQHF
TGTGCCAGCAGTTACTCGCTCGAGGTGGATCAGCCCCAGCATTTT
>TRBD2|TRBJ2-5|-|TRBV20-1
CSASGTSGTQETQYF
TGCAGTGCTAGTGGGACTAGCGGGACCCAAGAGACCCAGTACTTC
>TRBD2|TRBJ2-2|-|TRBV6-1
CASSDPRLAGAGELFF
TGTGCCAGCAGTGATCCTCGACTAGCGGGAGCTGGGGAGCTGTTTTTT
>-|TRBJ1-6|-|TRBV28
CASSLGGETYNSPLHF
TGTGCCAGCAGTTTGGGGGGGGAGACCTATAATTCACCCCTCCACTTT
>-|TRBJ2-5|-|TRBV5-1
CASSLKGGETQYF
TGCGCCAGCAGCTTGAAGGGGGGGGAGACCCAGTACTTC
>TRBD2|TRBJ2-3|-|TRBV14
CASSRTLRRASGSQDTQYF
TGTGCCAGCAGCCGTACGTTGCGTCGGGCTAGCGGGAGTCAGGATACGCAGTATTTT
>TRBD2|TRBJ2-5|-|TRBV5-1
CASSLWGGEAETQYF
TGCGCCAGCAGCTTGTGGGGAGGGGAGGCCGAGACCCAGTACTTC
>-|TRBJ2-7|-|TRBV4-2
CASSQDFQTYEQYF
TGTGCCAGCAGCCAAGATTTCCAGACCTACGAGCAGTACTTC
>-|TRBJ2-1|-|TRBV28
CASSLYHLSGNEQFF
TGTGCCAGCAGTTTATACCACCTTTCCGGCAATGAGCAGTTCTTC
>TRBD2|TRBJ2-7|-|TRBV7-8
CASSLAASGRGYEQYF
TGTGCCAGCAGCTTAGCGGCTAGCGGGAGGGGGTACGAGCAGTACTTC
>-|TRBJ2-2|-|TRBV5-1
CASSLDRGTGGWSGELFF
TGCGCCAGCAGCTTGGACAGGGGGACGGGAGGATGGAGCGGGGAGCTGTTTTTT
>TRBD1|TRBJ1-2|-|TRBV7-9
CASSLGTGNGYTF
TGTGCCAGCAGCTTAGGGACAGGGAATGGCTACACCTTC
>TRBD2|TRBJ2-7|-|TRBV3-1/TRBV3-2
CASSPGLAGGFEQYF
TGTGCCAGCAGCCCGGGACTAGCGGGAGGTTTCGAGCAGTACTTC
>-|TRBJ1-1|-|TRBV2
CASSEVGLTEAFF
TGTGCCAGCAGTGAAGTTGGGCTCACTGAAGCTTTCTTT
>TRBD1|TRBJ2-6|-|TRBV5-1
CASSQTGAGANVLTF
TGCGCCAGCAGCCAGACAGGGGCCGGGGCCAACGTCCTGACTTTC
>-|TRBJ2-7|-|TRBV5-1
CASSLLSPGQGSYEQYF
TGCGCCAGCAGCTTATTGTCCCCGGGGCAGGGGTCCTACGAGCAGTACTTC
>TRBD1|TRBJ1-2|-|TRBV28
CASSLQGALGYTF
TGTGCCAGCAGTTTACAGGGGGCGCTTGGCTACACCTTC
>TRBD1|TRBJ2-5|-|TRBV28
CASSPTGIGETQYF
TGTGCCAGCAGTCCGACAGGGATCGGCGAGACCCAGTACTTC